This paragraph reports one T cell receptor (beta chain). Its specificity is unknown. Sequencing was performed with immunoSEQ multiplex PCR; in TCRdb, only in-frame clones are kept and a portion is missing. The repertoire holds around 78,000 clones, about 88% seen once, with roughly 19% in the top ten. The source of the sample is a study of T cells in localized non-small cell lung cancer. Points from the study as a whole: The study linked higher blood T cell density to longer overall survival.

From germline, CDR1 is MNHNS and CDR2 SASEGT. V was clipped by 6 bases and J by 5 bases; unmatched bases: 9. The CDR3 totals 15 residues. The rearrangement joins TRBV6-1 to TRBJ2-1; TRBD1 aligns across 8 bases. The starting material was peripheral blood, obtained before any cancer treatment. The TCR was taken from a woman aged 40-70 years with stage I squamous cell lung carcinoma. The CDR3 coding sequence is TGTGCCAGCAGGTCCAGGGGGCCCTTAAACAATGAGCAGTTCTTC. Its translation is CASRSRGPLNNEQFF.